Here is one TCR beta chain with its context. Its antigen is as yet unknown. Time point defined: newly diagnosed GD, antithyroid drugs for less than 3 months. The authors made the TCR library using RNA they extracted from PBMCs. Through Arm-PCR of CDR3 regions and iRepertoire HTBI primers, TCR beta libraries were built. TCRdb re-derived calls from the multiplex PCR reads in MiXCR, one entry per CDR3 protein. This table has around 330,000 distinct CDR3 sequences, over 15% appearing once. These data originate in a study of regulatory T cells in long-lasting Graves disease. Study observations and caveats: Sharing of public clonotypes was greater in persistent patients (roughly 2,900) than in new patients (about 970). Peripheral blood, not thyroid tissue, was the sole material studied.

Sequencing was performed on peripheral blood mononuclear cells (PBMCs), taken at new diagnosis, from a patient treated with antithyroid drugs. The TCR comes from a female donor with Graves disease.

The DNA of the CDR3 is TGTGCCAGCGCACTAGGGTTAGACAATGAGCAGTTCTTC. Residues: CASALGLDNEQFF. V usage is TRBV11-1 and J usage is TRBJ2-1; TRBD2 is a possible D gene (5 bases). This CDR3 is built from 13 residues. The V end lost 8 bases, the J end lost 5 bases, and 13 bases lay between the germline ends. The germline V gene encodes CDR1 SGHAT and CDR2 FQDESV (reference sequence).